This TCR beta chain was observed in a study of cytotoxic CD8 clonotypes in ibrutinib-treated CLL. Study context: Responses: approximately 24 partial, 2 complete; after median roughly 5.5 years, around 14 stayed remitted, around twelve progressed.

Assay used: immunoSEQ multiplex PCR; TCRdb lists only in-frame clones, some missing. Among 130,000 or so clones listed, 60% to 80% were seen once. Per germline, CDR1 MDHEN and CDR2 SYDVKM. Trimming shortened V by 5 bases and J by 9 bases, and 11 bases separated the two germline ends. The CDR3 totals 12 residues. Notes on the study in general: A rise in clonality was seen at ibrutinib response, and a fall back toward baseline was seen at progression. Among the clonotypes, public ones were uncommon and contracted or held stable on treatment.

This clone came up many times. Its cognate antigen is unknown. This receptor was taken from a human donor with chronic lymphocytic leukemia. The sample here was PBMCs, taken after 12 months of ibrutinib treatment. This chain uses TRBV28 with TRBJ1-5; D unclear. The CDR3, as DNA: TGTGCCAGCAGTCTCCCTCGGGGGCCCCAGCATTTT. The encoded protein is CASSLPRGPQHF.